Below, 18 T cell receptor beta chains from the same sample are listed, as sequenced in a study of shared clonotypes between healthy human individuals. Using immunoSEQ multiplex PCR, the repertoire was profiled, and TCRdb retains in-frame clones only, with some absent. The sample has around 370,000 clones; 95% to 97% are singletons. Sequenced sample: memory CD8+ T cells sorted from blood. Subset of the sample: CD45RO+ cells pooled with CCR7-negative TemRA cells. These receptors came from a man in his thirties or forties in good health.

This CDR3 is CASTLYGGRVSDTQYF. In DNA form, the CDR3 reads TGTGCCAGCACCCTATACGGGGGGAGGGTCTCAGATACGCAGTATTTT. The chain links TRBV13 to TRBJ2-3; TRBD2 matches 7 bases. Germline V gene lookup returns CDR1 PRHDT and CDR2 FYEKMQ (reference sequence). V lost 7 bases to trimming and J lost 4 bases; unmatched junction nucleotides: 14. CDR3 length: 16 residues.

This chain links TRBV19 with TRBJ2-3; TRBD1 matches 7 bases. The germline gives CDR1 LNHDA, CDR2 SQIVND (reference sequence). V lost 0 bases to trimming and J lost 6 bases; unmatched junction nucleotides: 6. This CDR3 contains 15 residues. CDR3 residues: CASSIDGTEADTQYF. CDR3 DNA sequence: TGTGCCAGTAGTATAGACGGGACAGAGGCCGATACGCAGTATTTT.

In this sample, this clone turned up once. The rearrangement uses TRBV5-8 and TRBJ2-1; D remains ambiguous. The CDR3 loop spans 13 amino acids. Germline V CDR1 and CDR2: SGHTS, YDEGEE. The V end was cut by 1 base, the J end by 4 bases, with 6 bases between. CDR3 DNA: TGTGCCAGCAGCTTGTCCCAGTACAATGAGCAGTTCTTC. Amino acid sequence: CASSLSQYNEQFF.

This clone was observed a handful of times. This sequence joins TRBV29-1 and TRBJ1-2, with a possible D match to TRBD1 (5 bases). The V gene's germline CDR1 is SQVTM and CDR2 ANQGSEA. The CDR3 totals 13 residues. The V and J ends lost 6 bases and 1 base respectively, with 12 bases between them. CDR3 in DNA: TGCAGCGTCGCGCAGGGAGTTAACTATGGCTACACCTTC. Its protein product is CSVAQGVNYGYTF.

This chain connects TRBV6-5 to TRBJ2-7, with D perhaps being TRBD1 or TRBD2 (5 bases each). The length of the CDR3 is 15 residues. V lost 2 bases and J lost 0, with 11 bases in between. Germline assignment: CDR1 MNHEY and CDR2 SVGAGI. The DNA for the CDR3 is TGTGCCAGCAGTTACGACAGTCGGGGCTCCTACGAGCAGTACTTC. This gives the protein CASSYDSRGSYEQYF.

The V gene is TRBV7-2, the J gene TRBJ2-7; D is unresolved. Per germline, CDR1 SGHTA and CDR2 FQGNSA. The CDR3 is 13 residues long. The germline V and J ends were trimmed by 1 base and 3 bases, with 7 bases remaining between them. CDR3 coding DNA: TGTGCCAGCAGCTTAGTAGGCGACTACGAGCAGTACTTC. Translating gives CASSLVGDYEQYF.

The rearrangement joins TRBV7-9 to TRBJ2-2; 11 positions match TRBD1. The CDR3 is made up of 15 amino acids. Germline-derived CDR1 and CDR2 are SEHNR and FQNEAQ (reference sequence). V dropped 5 bases and J dropped 6; count of bases not matched to a gene: 5. The DNA for the CDR3 is TGTGCCAGCAGCCCGGACAGGGGGCAAGCCGGGGAGCTGTTTTTT. As protein: CASSPDRGQAGELFF.

The chain couples TRBV7-6 to TRBJ2-7; TRBD2 aligns across 12 bases. CDR1 SGHVS and CDR2 FNYEAQ come from the germline V gene. J gave up 6 bases and V 5 bases, and 5 bases lay outside the gene matches. CDR3 length: 14 amino acids. The CDR3 protein is CASSLLAGGREQYF. The CDR3 region has the DNA TGTGCCAGCAGCCTACTAGCGGGAGGACGCGAGCAGTACTTC.

This sequence joins TRBV18 and TRBJ1-3; 8 nucleotides line up with TRBD1. Unmatched junction bases numbered 5, after V lost 1 base and J lost 0 bases. The CDR3 is 17 amino acids. Germline V gene lookup returns CDR1 KGHSH and CDR2 LQKENI. CDR3 nucleotides: TGTGCCAGCTCACCACTGACAGGGGCTAGCTCTGGAAACACCATATATTTT. Protein: CASSPLTGASSGNTIYF.

The genes are TRBV18 and TRBJ2-2; D unresolved. The CDR3 runs 12 residues. Germline values: CDR1 KGHSH, CDR2 LQKENI. Trimming took off 1 base at V and 5 bases at J, with 2 bases between the two ends. The CDR3 is CASSPRTGELFF. In DNA form, the CDR3 reads TGTGCCAGCTCACCACGTACCGGGGAGCTGTTTTTT.

The chain joins TRBV5-1 to TRBJ1-6; D unresolved. Between the trimmed V and J ends, which lost 0 bases and 0 bases, there was a span of 7 bases. Germline loops: CDR1 SGHRS, CDR2 YFSETQ. The CDR3 length is 16 residues. The CDR3 DNA is TGCGCCAGCAGCTTGGCCTGGGACTCCTATAATTCACCCCTCCACTTT. This sequence encodes CASSLAWDSYNSPLHF.

This clone was seen a single time. The CDR3 DNA reads as TGCGCCAGCAGCCAAGCGTTAGGTGGAGAGCAGTTCTTC. Amino acid sequence: CASSQALGGEQFF. This rearrangement joins TRBV4-1 to TRBJ2-1; D gene ambiguous. The germline CDR1 and CDR2 sequences are MGHRA and YSYEKL. V lost 1 base and J lost 10, with 11 bases in between. CDR3 size: 13 residues.

The chain carries TRBV5-5 and TRBJ2-5; a weak D match, TRBD2 (6 bases). This CDR3 has 13 residues. With 4 bases removed from V and 4 bases from J, the gap between germline ends came to 11 bases. Germline lookup yields CDR1 SGHKS and CDR2 YYEKEE (reference sequence). CDR3 sequence (DNA): TGTGCCAGCAGCCGCGGGAATGCAGAGACCCAGTACTTC. Protein: CASSRGNAETQYF.

The V gene is TRBV19, the J gene TRBJ1-2, with D tentatively TRBD1 (5 bases). From germline, CDR1 is LNHDA and CDR2 SQIVND (reference sequence). The CDR3 has 14 residues. Trimming stripped 10 bases from V and 4 bases from J, with 19 bases between. The CDR3: CAILIRDRRYGYTF. CDR3 DNA: TGTGCCATTCTAATCCGGGACCGTCGCTATGGCTACACCTTC.

Regarding this clone: The same CDR3 arises from other DNA sequences in this sample as well. The rearrangement joins TRBV11-2 to TRBJ2-1, with 10 bases that match TRBD2. CDR1 is SGHAT, CDR2 FQNNGV, per germline. V shed 4 bases, J shed 2 bases, and the junction held 2 bases outside the gene matches. The CDR3 contains 15 residues. The chain's CDR3 is CASSSSGSPYNEQFF. The CDR3 DNA follows: TGTGCCAGCAGCTCTAGCGGGAGCCCCTACAATGAGCAGTTCTTC.

This chain joins TRBV5-1 and TRBJ2-2, with D perhaps TRBD1 (5 bases). The germline V gene has CDR1 SGHRS and CDR2 YFSETQ. The ends were cut back, 0 bases at V and 7 bases at J, with 16 bases in the middle. The CDR3 sequence is 16 residues long. The CDR3 is CASSLAGRPDNGELFF. DNA of the CDR3: TGCGCCAGCAGCTTGGCCGGGCGGCCGGACAACGGGGAGCTGTTTTTT.

The V call is TRBV2, the J call TRBJ2-3; TRBD2 is a possible D gene (5 bases). Germline V gene data show CDR1 as SNHLY and CDR2 as FYNNEI. This CDR3 spans 15 amino acids. The V and J ends lost 3 bases and 0 bases respectively, with 10 bases between them. The CDR3 region is CASSEGALSTDTQYF. The CDR3 bases are TGTGCCAGCAGTGAGGGAGCCCTTAGCACAGATACGCAGTATTTT.

Worth noting for this clone: This sample includes further DNA sequences coding for the same CDR3. The chain employs TRBV5-1 and TRBJ2-7; TRBD2 matches 7 bases. CDR3 length: 15 residues. From germline, CDR1 is SGHRS and CDR2 YFSETQ. Germline trimming cut 2 bases from V and 1 base from J; bases unmatched to any gene: 6. The DNA of the CDR3 is TGCGCCAGCAGCTTACGGACTAGTGGATCCTACGAGCAGTACTTC. Amino acid sequence: CASSLRTSGSYEQYF.